The 8 T cell receptor beta chains listed next were all sequenced from one sample in a study of glioma-infiltrating T cells. TCR alpha and beta CDR3 regions were amplified from RNA using iRepertoire nested multiplex PCR. TCRdb recomputed calls from the multiplex PCR reads with MiXCR, one row per CDR3 protein. The sample lists about 380,000 distinct CDR3 sequences; roughly two fifths were seen once. Sequencing input: glioma tissue, nonneoplastic brain tissue, or PBMCs (not recorded which). The receptors come from a human donor with low-grade glioma or glioblastoma, undergoing nonglioma brain surgery, or in good health (not recorded which).

The V and J genes are TRBV6-2 or TRBV6-3 and TRBJ2-7; D uncertain. Germline values: CDR1 MNHEY, CDR2 SVGEGT. The CDR3 extends over 13 amino acids. V was trimmed by 2 bases and J by 12 bases, leaving 17 bases between them. The CDR3 here is CASSYLTEGKAYF. For the CDR3, the DNA is TGTGCCAGCAGTTACCTAACAGAAGGAAAAGCGTACTTC.

Remarks on this clonotype: Given the absence of the conserved phenylalanine or tryptophan at the CDR3 end, a read error is likely. In DNA, the CDR3 is TGTGCCAGCAGCTTAGAGGGACAGAGCGAGCAGTACCTC. Amino acids: CASSLEGQSEQYL. The chain has TRBV7-9 and TRBJ2-7, with 7 bases aligning to TRBD1. The germline CDR1 and CDR2 sequences are SEHNR and FQNEAQ (reference sequence). The CDR3 extends over 13 amino acids. J gave up 6 bases and V 1 base, and 3 bases lay outside the gene matches.

The chain employs TRBV5-4 and TRBJ2-1, with D possibly matching TRBD2 (6 bases). Trimming shortened V by 4 bases and J by 5 bases, and 16 bases separated the two germline ends. The CDR3 loop spans 15 amino acids. Per germline, CDR1 SGHNT and CDR2 YYREEE (reference sequence). CDR3 region: CASSLGRIGNNEQFF. CDR3 nucleotide sequence: TGTGCCAGCAGCCTAGGGAGGATTGGGAACAATGAGCAGTTCTTC.

Worth noting for this clonotype: This may be a read error: a much more frequent sequence differs by one nucleotide. V is TRBV24-1 and J is TRBJ2-3; 8 bases agree with TRBD2. Germline V gives CDR1 KGHDR, CDR2 SFDVKD. The CDR3 is 14 residues long. The CDR3 nucleotides are TGTGCCGCCAGTGACTCCGGGAGGGCAGATACGCAGTATTTT. Translated, it gives CAASDSGRADTQYF.

The chain couples TRBV12-3 or TRBV12-4 to TRBJ1-3; D is unresolved. The CDR3 is 13 residues long. The V and J ends lost 3 bases and 4 bases respectively, with 7 bases between them. DNA for the CDR3: TGTGCCAGCAGTTTCTCGGAAGGAAACACCATATATTTT. It codes for CASSFSEGNTIYF.

In this sample, this clonotype turned up a few times. The J gene is TRBJ2-1, the V gene TRBV14; 9 positions match TRBD2. Germline V gene lookup returns CDR1 SGHDN and CDR2 FVKESK. The length of the CDR3 is 18 residues. The trim removed 4 bases at V and 8 bases at J, leaving 18 bases unmatched. DNA of the CDR3: TGTGCCAGCAGCCCCCTAGCGGGATCGACATATACTCAGGATGAGCAGTTCTTC. Protein sequence: CASSPLAGSTYTQDEQFF.

A remark on this clonotype: A read error may be the cause here, since a much bigger clone is one base away. The genes are TRBV6-6 and TRBJ2-7; 12 bases fit TRBD2. The CDR3 has 20 amino acids. Germline V gene data show CDR1 as MNHNY and CDR2 as SVGAGI (reference sequence). The DNA of the CDR3 is TGTGCCAGCAGTTACTCGGCCGGACTAGCGGGGAAACCCTCCTACAATGAGCAGTCCTTC. It translates to CASSYSAGLAGKPSYNEQSF.

The count of this clonotype is one. This rearrangement joins TRBV20-1 to TRBJ2-7, with 7 bases aligning to TRBD1. Per germline, CDR1 DFQATT and CDR2 SNEGSKA (reference sequence). The CDR3 contains 14 residues. The CDR3 region is CRAPDRVSSYEQYF. The CDR3 nucleotides read TGCAGAGCCCCAGACAGGGTGAGCTCCTACGAGCAGTACTTC.